The 6 T cell receptor beta chains in this list originate from one sample, sequenced in a study of identical twins. TCRdb reprocessed the 5' RACE reads via MiXCR and lists one record per CDR3 protein. In the table there are approximately 600,000 distinct CDR3 sequences, just under 10% of which are singletons. The data also belong to a second study, concerning yellow fever vaccine responses in identical twins.

Sequencing was done on a sample of PBMCs. These receptors were obtained from a woman aged 18-30 years in good health.

This clonotype has a handful of counts. The V and J genes are TRBV20-1 and TRBJ2-1, with unresolved D. CDR3 length: 12 residues. V lost 0 bases to trimming and J lost 8 bases, with 8 bases between them. The germline V gene has CDR1 DFQATT and CDR2 SNEGSKA (reference sequence). As DNA, the CDR3 is TGCAGTGCTAGAGATCCCCAACATGAGCAGTTCTTC. It yields the protein CSARDPQHEQFF.

V is TRBV6-5 and J is TRBJ2-3, with no clear D. Germline values: CDR1 MNHEY, CDR2 SVGAGI. Trimming removed 2 bases from V and 5 bases from J, with 11 bases in between. The CDR3 runs to 14 residues. The CDR3 reads CASSYAMLGDTQYF. DNA of the CDR3: TGTGCCAGCAGTTACGCCATGTTGGGAGATACGCAGTATTTT.

CDR3 sequence: CASSVQGEEQFF. The CDR3 coding sequence is TGTGCCAGCAGCGTACAAGGGGAAGAGCAGTTCTTC. The chain recombines TRBV11-2 with TRBJ2-1; possibly TRBD1 for D (5 bases). This CDR3 has 12 residues. V lost 5 bases, J lost 10 bases, and 12 bases lay in between. Germline assignment: CDR1 SGHAT and CDR2 FQNNGV.

The chain has TRBV27 and TRBJ2-3; no reliable D call. Germline CDR1 is MNHEY and CDR2 is SMNVEV (reference sequence). V lost 6 bases and J lost 3, with 13 bases in between. The CDR3 covers 14 residues. The CDR3 DNA reads TGTGCCAGCAGCCCACCCCGTGAGACAGATACGCAGTATTTT. Encoded protein: CASSPPRETDTQYF.

The rearrangement joins TRBV6-5 to TRBJ2-1; D is possibly TRBD1 (6 bases). This CDR3 is 11 amino acids long. Trimming pared 7 bases from V and 11 bases from J, leaving 12 bases between. From germline, CDR1 is MNHEY and CDR2 SVGAGI. The CDR3 nucleotides read TGTGCCAGCACCTCCGGGACAAAGCAGTTCTTC. The encoded protein is CASTSGTKQFF.

This clonotype has at least ten counts. The chain is built from TRBV20-1 and TRBJ2-3; D not resolved. The V and J ends lost 6 bases and 1 base respectively, with 20 bases between them. CDR1 DFQATT and CDR2 SNEGSKA come from the germline V gene (reference sequence). The CDR3 is 16 residues long. CDR3 loop: CSAPRASGWGTDTQYF. The CDR3 DNA sequence: TGCAGTGCGCCACGAGCGTCCGGCTGGGGCACAGATACGCAGTATTTT.